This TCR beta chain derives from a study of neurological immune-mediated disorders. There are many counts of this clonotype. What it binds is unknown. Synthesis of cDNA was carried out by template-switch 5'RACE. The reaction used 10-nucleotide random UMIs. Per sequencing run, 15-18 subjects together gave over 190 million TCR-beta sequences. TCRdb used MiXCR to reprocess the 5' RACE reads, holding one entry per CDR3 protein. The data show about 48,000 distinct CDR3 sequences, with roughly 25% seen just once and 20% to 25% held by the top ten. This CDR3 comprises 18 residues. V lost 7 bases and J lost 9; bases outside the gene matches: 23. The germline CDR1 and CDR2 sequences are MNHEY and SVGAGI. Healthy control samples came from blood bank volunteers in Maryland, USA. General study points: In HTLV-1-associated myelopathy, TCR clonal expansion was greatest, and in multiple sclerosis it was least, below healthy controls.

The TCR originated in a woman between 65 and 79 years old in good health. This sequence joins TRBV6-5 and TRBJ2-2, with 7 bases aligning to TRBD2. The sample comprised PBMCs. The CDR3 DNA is TGTGCCAGCACCATCAAGGCTAGCGGATGGGGCTCTGTCCGGGAGCTGTTTTTT. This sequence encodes CASTIKASGWGSVRELFF.